This TCR beta chain was profiled in a study of cytomegalovirus exposure and HLA in healthy donors. This clone was observed once. The assay was immunoSEQ multiplex PCR, and TCRdb's table has in-frame clones only and misses some. The table has about 110,000 clones, about 85% seen once; the top ten hold 1.8%. The source is a woman aged 18-30 years in good health and CMV-seropositive. Input material: PBMCs.

CDR3: CASSFSGGRTGTVLSPLHF. The CDR3, as DNA: TGTGCCAGCAGCTTTTCTGGTGGGAGAACCGGGACAGTACTTTCACCCCTCCACTTT. The V call is TRBV5-6, the J call TRBJ1-6, with 7 bases lining up with TRBD1. Germline values: CDR1 SGHDT, CDR2 YYEEEE. This CDR3 contains 19 residues. Germline trimming cut 2 bases from V and 9 bases from J; bases unmatched to any gene: 20.